The text below deals with one T cell receptor beta chain. The timepoints at which blood was sampled were baseline, cycle 4 day 1, and cycle 7 day 1. The data were produced by immunoSEQ multiplex PCR, yet TCRdb's version contains in-frame clones alone and is incomplete. This table has 40,000 to 50,000 clones, around 89% appearing once. This sample is drawn from a study of OX40 agonist ivuxolimab in advanced cancers. In the study overall: Two cutaneous melanoma patients and one hepatocellular carcinoma patient, three in all, had partial responses.

The length of the CDR3 is 18 residues. Germline V CDR1 and CDR2: MGHDK, SYGVNS. Trimming stripped 7 bases from V and 0 bases from J, with 22 bases between. The source was CD4+ or CD8+ T cells sorted from blood, collected in a trial of the OX40 agonist ivuxolimab. The TCR was taken from an adult with an advanced solid tumor such as melanoma, head and neck, liver or kidney cancer. This chain uses TRBV25-1 with TRBJ1-3, with D unclear. CDR3: CASTLPGKRTHSGNTIYF. For the CDR3, the DNA is TGTGCCAGCACTCTCCCCGGCAAGAGGACCCACTCTGGAAACACCATATATTTT.